This T cell receptor beta chain was recovered during a study of blood T cell repertoires in COVID-19. Using immunoSEQ multiplex PCR, the repertoire was profiled, and TCRdb retains in-frame clones only, with some absent. This table holds approximately 450,000 clones, roughly nine tenths found once. The sequenced material came from PBMCs or T cells enriched from blood (not recorded which). The receptor's source is a man under 40 who had recovered from COVID-19.

The CDR3 loop reads CASTSGRPPSYEQYF. The DNA for the CDR3 is TGTGCCAGTACCAGCGGGAGGCCCCCGTCCTACGAGCAGTACTTC. The genes are TRBV19 and TRBJ2-7, with 9 bases fitting TRBD2. CDR1 is LNHDA and CDR2 is SQIVND in the germline V gene (reference sequence). With V trimmed by 7 bases and J by 1 base, 8 bases remained unmatched. The CDR3 totals 15 residues.